This T cell receptor (beta chain) appears in the sequencing data of a study of blood T cell repertoires in COVID-19. The wider study: The samples span acute and convalescent COVID-19 from the United States, Italy and Spain. Sources were T cells, B-cell-depleted T cells, or PBMCs; the material itself was cDNA or gDNA.

Authors' methods: For nucleated cells, counts were estimated from reference gene primer amplification. Assay: immunoSEQ multiplex PCR; the TCRdb copy retains only in-frame clones and omits some. V, J and clone size derive from that table, while D and trimming were established from the DNA sequence. The sample includes around 460,000 clones, 80% to 90% of them seen just once. Germline V lookup: CDR1 SGHNT, CDR2 YYREEE (reference sequence). The CDR3 has 17 residues. V trimming: 6 bases; J trimming: 1 base; junction bases outside the gene matches: 11. A few counts support this clone. The Seattle patients, enrolled during active infection, were followed longitudinally.

Material: peripheral blood. The chain is built from TRBV5-4 and TRBJ2-2; TRBD1 aligns across 8 bases. This clonotype originated in a man in his late teens or twenties with COVID-19, enrolled during active disease. CDR3 sequence reads: CASNFKPGTGNTGELFF. CDR3 bases: TGTGCCAGCAACTTCAAGCCTGGGACAGGGAACACCGGGGAGCTGTTTTTT.